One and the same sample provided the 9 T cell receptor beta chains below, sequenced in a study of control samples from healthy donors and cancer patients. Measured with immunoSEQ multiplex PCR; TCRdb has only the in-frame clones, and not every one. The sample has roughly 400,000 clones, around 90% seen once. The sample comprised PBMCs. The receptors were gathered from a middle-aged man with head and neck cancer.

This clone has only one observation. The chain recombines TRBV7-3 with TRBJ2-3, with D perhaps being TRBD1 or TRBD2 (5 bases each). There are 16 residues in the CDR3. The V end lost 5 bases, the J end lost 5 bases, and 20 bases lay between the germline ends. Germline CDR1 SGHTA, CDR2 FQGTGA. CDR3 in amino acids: CASSHRGSGAGDTQYF. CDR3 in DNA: TGTGCCAGCAGCCATCGTGGCTCCGGGGCTGGAGATACGCAGTATTTT. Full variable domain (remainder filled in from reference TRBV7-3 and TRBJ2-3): GAGVSQTPSNKVTEKGKYVELRCDPISGHTALYWYRQSLGQGPEFLIYFQGTGAADDSGLPNDRFFAVRPEGSVSTLKIQRTERGDSAVYLCASSHRGSGAGDTQYFGPGTRLTVL.

The CDR3 coding sequence is TGTGCCACCAGCAGAGTCGAAGGGGGCTACACCTTC. It yields the protein CATSRVEGGYTF. The chain couples TRBV15 to TRBJ1-2; D is undetermined. Trimming took 1 base from V and 8 from J, leaving 8 bases between them. This CDR3 has 12 residues. The germline CDR1 and CDR2 sequences are LNHNV and YYDKDF (reference sequence).

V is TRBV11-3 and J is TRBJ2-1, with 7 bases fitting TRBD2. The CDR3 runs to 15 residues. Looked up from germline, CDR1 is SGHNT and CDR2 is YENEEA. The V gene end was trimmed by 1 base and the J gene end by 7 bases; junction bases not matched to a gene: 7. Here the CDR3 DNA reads TGTGCCAGCAGCTTAGTGGGTGGGAGGGGAAATGAGCAGTTCTTC. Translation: CASSLVGGRGNEQFF.

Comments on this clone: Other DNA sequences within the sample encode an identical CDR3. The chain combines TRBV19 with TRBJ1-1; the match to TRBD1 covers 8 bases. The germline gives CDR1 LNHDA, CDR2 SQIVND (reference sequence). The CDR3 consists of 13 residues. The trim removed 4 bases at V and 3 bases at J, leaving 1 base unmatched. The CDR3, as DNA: TGTGCCAGTAGTACGACAGGGGACACTGAAGCTTTCTTT. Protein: CASSTTGDTEAFF.

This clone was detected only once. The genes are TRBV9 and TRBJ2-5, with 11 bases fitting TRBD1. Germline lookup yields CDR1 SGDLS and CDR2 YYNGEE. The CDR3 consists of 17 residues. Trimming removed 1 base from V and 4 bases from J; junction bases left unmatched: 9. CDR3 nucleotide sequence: TGTGCCAGCAGCGTATATCCAGGACAGGGGGCGGGAGAGACCCAGTACTTC. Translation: CASSVYPGQGAGETQYF.

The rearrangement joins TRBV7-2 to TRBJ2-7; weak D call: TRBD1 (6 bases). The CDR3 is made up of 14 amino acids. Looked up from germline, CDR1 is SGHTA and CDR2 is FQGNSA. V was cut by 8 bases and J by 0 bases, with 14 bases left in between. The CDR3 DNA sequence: TGTGCCAGCTCCAGCCAGGGGAGCTCCTACGAGCAGTACTTC. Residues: CASSSQGSSYEQYF.

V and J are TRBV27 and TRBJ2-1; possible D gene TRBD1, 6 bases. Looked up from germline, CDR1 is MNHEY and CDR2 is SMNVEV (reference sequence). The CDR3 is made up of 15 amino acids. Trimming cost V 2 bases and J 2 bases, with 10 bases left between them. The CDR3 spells CASSLQGFTYNEQFF. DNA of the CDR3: TGTGCCAGCAGTTTACAGGGGTTCACCTACAATGAGCAGTTCTTC.

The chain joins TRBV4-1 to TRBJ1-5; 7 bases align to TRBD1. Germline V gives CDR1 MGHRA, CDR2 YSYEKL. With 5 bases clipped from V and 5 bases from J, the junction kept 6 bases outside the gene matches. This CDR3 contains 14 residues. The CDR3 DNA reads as TGCGCCAGCAGCTACCGGACAGGCGATCAGCCCCAGCATTTT. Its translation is CASSYRTGDQPQHF.

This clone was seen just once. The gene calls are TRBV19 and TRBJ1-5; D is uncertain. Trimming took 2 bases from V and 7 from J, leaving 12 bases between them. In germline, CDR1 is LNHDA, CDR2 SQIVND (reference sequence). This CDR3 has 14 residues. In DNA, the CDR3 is TGTGCCAGTAGTATAATCGGCAGCGGGCAGCCCCAGCATTTT. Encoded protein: CASSIIGSGQPQHF.